What follows are 30 T cell receptor beta chains derived from one specimen sequenced in a study of HIV-infected children after antiretroviral therapy interruption. A 3' RACE protocol on RNA, with unique molecular identifiers, produced the TCR library. TCRdb re-analysed the 3' RACE reads in MiXCR, keeping a single row per CDR3 protein. The repertoire includes 70,000 to 90,000 distinct CDR3 sequences, roughly 6.7% of them detected once, and 0.9% to 1.4% sits in the top ten. As to treatment: PENTA 11 planned treatment interruption arm or continuous ART arm. The material sequenced was CD45RA+ CD4+ T cells from PBMCs, pooled from several time points, taken from a donor given antiretroviral therapy, either interrupted or continuous. Subset specified: naive CD4+ CD45RA+ CD45RO- T cells. The receptors here all came from a pool of human donors with HIV.

This chain joins TRBV7-3 and TRBJ2-1; TRBD1 might be the D (5 bases). Germline lookup yields CDR1 SGHTA and CDR2 FQGTGA. V lost 2 bases and J lost 7, with 12 bases in between. This CDR3 region has 14 residues. CDR3 residues: CASSLQGQSNEQFF. CDR3 DNA: TGTGCCAGCAGCTTACAGGGCCAGTCGAATGAGCAGTTCTTC.

The gene calls are TRBV28 and TRBJ1-2; D remains ambiguous. Trimming took 4 bases from V and 0 from J, leaving 6 bases between them. Germline assignment: CDR1 MDHEN and CDR2 SYDVKM. This CDR3 has 13 amino acids. The chain's CDR3 is CASSSLANYGYTF. The CDR3 DNA is TGTGCCAGCAGTTCCCTTGCTAACTATGGCTACACCTTC.

This clonotype has at least ten counts. The V call is TRBV5-1, the J call TRBJ2-1; a weak D match, TRBD1 (6 bases). V lost 0 bases, J lost 8 bases, and 9 bases lay in between. Germline CDR1 reads SGHRS; CDR2 reads YFSETQ. The CDR3 spans 13 residues. DNA for the CDR3: TGCGCCAGCAGCTTGGAACAGGGCCATGAGCAGTTCTTC. Protein: CASSLEQGHEQFF.

At least ten counts were recorded for this clonotype. V usage is TRBV12-3 or TRBV12-4 and J usage is TRBJ2-4; D is possibly TRBD2 (7 bases). This CDR3 has 13 residues. Trimming shortened V by 7 bases and J by 6 bases, and 13 bases separated the two germline ends. The CDR3 coding sequence is TGTGCCAGCACCTGGGGGGGGCCAAACATTCAGTACTTC. This sequence encodes CASTWGGPNIQYF.

The genes are TRBV6-6 and TRBJ1-5; TRBD1 matches at 7 bases. The CDR3 is made up of 15 amino acids. CDR1 and CDR2 (germline): MNHNY, SVGAGI (reference sequence). Trimming at V came to 0 bases and at J to 7 bases, leaving 6 bases not matched to a gene. DNA of the CDR3: TGTGCCAGCAGTTACTCCGACAGGGCAATCCAGCCCCAGCATTTT. Its translation: CASSYSDRAIQPQHF.

The table lists this clonotype with many counts. The rearrangement links TRBV11-2 to TRBJ2-7; D not certain. CDR1 and CDR2 from the germline V gene are SGHAT and FQNNGV. The V end was cut by 4 bases, the J end by 9 bases, with 10 bases between. CDR3 length equals 11 residues. The CDR3 is CASSSLGGQYF. CDR3 DNA: TGTGCCAGCAGCTCATTAGGTGGGCAGTACTTC.

The chain is built from TRBV4-2 and TRBJ2-1, with 12 bases matching TRBD2. Trimming cost V 4 bases and J 9 bases; bases outside gene matches: 7. Germline CDR1 LGHNA, CDR2 YNFKEQ. CDR3 length: 15 residues. CDR3 residues: CASSPAGLAGLEQFF. CDR3 DNA: TGTGCCAGCAGCCCAGCCGGACTAGCGGGGCTTGAGCAGTTCTTC.

This clonotype was found many times. V gene TRBV15 combines with J gene TRBJ2-3; D may be TRBD1 or TRBD2 (5 bases each). Per the germline V gene, CDR1 is LNHNV and CDR2 is YYDKDF (reference sequence). Trimming shortened V by 0 bases and J by 6 bases, and 19 bases separated the two germline ends. The CDR3 totals 17 residues. CDR3 sequence: CATSRDGTLLPSDTQYF. The CDR3 nucleotides are TGTGCCACCAGCAGAGATGGGACCCTGTTACCCTCGGATACGCAGTATTTT.

This clonotype was picked up many times. The CDR3, as DNA: TGCAGTGCTGGGACAGTTGGTGAGACCCAGTACTTC. It translates to CSAGTVGETQYF. V is TRBV20-1 and J is TRBJ2-5, with TRBD1 identical over 7 bases. The germline CDR1 and CDR2 sequences are DFQATT and SNEGSKA (reference sequence). This CDR3 contains 12 residues. The ends lost 5 bases at V and 5 bases at J; junction bases unmatched: 5.

This clonotype was detected ten times or more. The chain uses TRBV20-1 and TRBJ2-3; D not resolved. Germline V gene lookup returns CDR1 DFQATT and CDR2 SNEGSKA (reference sequence). The CDR3 is made up of 15 amino acids. With 6 bases removed from V and 0 bases from J, the gap between germline ends came to 16 bases. CDR3 sequence reads: CSAPMAGRSTDTQYF. CDR3 nucleotides: TGCAGTGCCCCAATGGCTGGCAGGAGCACAGATACGCAGTATTTT.

The chain couples TRBV19 to TRBJ2-6; the D gene is possibly TRBD1 (6 bases). V shed 3 bases and J shed 0 bases, with 21 bases lying between them. This CDR3 comprises 20 residues. CDR1 is LNHDA, CDR2 SQIVND, per germline (reference sequence). CDR3 residues: CASSMSLGRTAFSGANVLTF. CDR3 nucleotides: TGTGCCAGTAGTATGAGTTTGGGACGGACAGCTTTCTCTGGGGCCAACGTCCTGACTTTC.

This clonotype was counted ten times or more. This chain links TRBV29-1 with TRBJ1-2; tentatively, D is TRBD1 (5 bases). Deletions cut 8 bases from V and 3 bases from J, with 7 bases between. CDR1 and CDR2 from the germline V gene are SQVTM and ANQGSEA. The CDR3 contains 10 residues. The CDR3 coding sequence is TGCAGCACCAGGGACTATGGCTACACCTTC. As protein: CSTRDYGYTF.

This clonotype was counted ten times or more. V and J are TRBV12-3 or TRBV12-4 and TRBJ2-7, with D unresolved. This CDR3 has 12 residues. V was cut by 3 bases and J by 2 bases, with 5 bases left in between. For the CDR3, the DNA is TGTGCCAGCAGTTTGGCCGCCTACGAGCAGTACTTC. Translation gives CASSLAAYEQYF.

The chain is built from TRBV6-5 and TRBJ2-3, with TRBD1 identical over 10 bases. The trim removed 2 bases at V and 2 bases at J, leaving 7 bases unmatched. The CDR3 consists of 17 residues. Germline CDR1 is MNHEY and CDR2 is SVGAGI. CDR3 region: CASSYRDRGPFTDTQYF. The CDR3 nucleotides are TGTGCCAGCAGTTACAGGGACAGGGGCCCTTTCACAGATACGCAGTATTTT.

This clonotype was detected many times. This rearrangement joins TRBV28 to TRBJ1-5, with D unclear. V gave up 2 bases and J gave up 2 bases, with 13 bases separating them. CDR1 MDHEN and CDR2 SYDVKM come from the germline V gene. The CDR3 contains 16 residues. The CDR3 nucleotides read TGTGCCAGCAGTTTAAGGTTGAGTTTGGGCAATCAGCCCCAGCATTTT. Its translation: CASSLRLSLGNQPQHF.

This clonotype has more than one count but fewer than ten. DNA of the CDR3: TGCAGTGCTGGAATGGACAGGGGCGATGGCTACACCTTC. Its translation is CSAGMDRGDGYTF. The V and J genes are TRBV20-1 and TRBJ1-2; 9 bases are shared with TRBD1. The CDR3 totals 13 residues. Germline CDR1 is DFQATT and CDR2 is SNEGSKA (reference sequence). V shed 5 bases and J 6 bases; nucleotides not matched to a gene: 7.

The sample holds many counts of this clonotype. CDR3 coding DNA: TGTGCCAGCAGTAAGACAGGGAATCAGCCCCAGCATTTT. Translating it yields CASSKTGNQPQHF. J is TRBJ1-5 and V is TRBV2; TRBD1 matches 7 bases. This CDR3 is 13 amino acids long. After removal of 5 bases from V and 4 bases from J, the junction contained 2 bases not matched to a gene. Looked up from germline, CDR1 is SNHLY and CDR2 is FYNNEI.

This clonotype was counted at least ten times. The chain uses TRBV19 and TRBJ2-2, with D tentatively TRBD2 (6 bases). The CDR3 is 17 residues long. The germline gives CDR1 LNHDA, CDR2 SQIVND (reference sequence). The germline V and J ends were trimmed by 5 bases and 4 bases, with 20 bases remaining between them. CDR3 nucleotide sequence: TGTGCCAGTAGTTCCCCGCGAGGAGGGTCACGCACCGGGGAGCTGTTTTTT. Its protein is CASSSPRGGSRTGELFF.

The table lists this clonotype with many counts. A read error may account for a junction end that differs from germline. The chain links TRBV6-6 to TRBJ2-3; 10 positions agree with TRBD1. CDR3 size: 15 residues. Germline V lookup: CDR1 MNHNY, CDR2 SVGAGI (reference sequence). The CDR3 here is CASGERQGAAETLYF. As DNA, the CDR3 is TGTGCCAGCGGTGAGAGACAGGGGGCGGCAGAAACGCTGTATTTT.

This clonotype has ten or more counts. The V call is TRBV4-2, the J call TRBJ2-3; D is undetermined. The V gene's germline CDR1 is LGHNA and CDR2 YNFKEQ. The CDR3 is 16 residues long. V was shortened by 3 bases and J by 0 bases, with 13 bases between the two germline ends. CDR3 DNA: TGTGCCAGCAGCCAGGGGTCGGGCGGCAGCACAGATACGCAGTATTTT. Protein product: CASSQGSGGSTDTQYF.

This clonotype was seen ten or more times. The V call is TRBV7-4, the J call TRBJ2-7; either TRBD1 or TRBD2 may supply D (6 bases each). The germline CDR1 and CDR2 sequences are SGHVT and SQSDAQ. The V and J ends lost 3 bases and 6 bases respectively, with 24 bases between them. The CDR3 sequence is 17 residues long. Here the CDR3 DNA reads TGTGCCAGCAGCTTCGACGTGGGGGGCAGCAGTCGTAGCGAGCAGTACTTC. It encodes CASSFDVGGSSRSEQYF.

In its sample, this clonotype was seen many times. The chain uses TRBV6-1 and TRBJ2-1; tentative D call: TRBD1 (6 bases). Germline V gene sequence: CDR1 MNHNS, CDR2 SASEGT. The ends were cut back, 6 bases at V and 6 bases at J, with 15 bases in the middle. This CDR3 is built from 14 residues. CDR3 protein: CASSANTGINEQFF. CDR3 nucleotides: TGTGCCAGCAGCGCCAATACAGGGATCAATGAGCAGTTCTTC.

This clonotype was found many times. The junction shows a germline mismatch at one end, possibly a read error. The chain employs TRBV7-7 and TRBJ2-1; D is possibly TRBD1 (5 bases). Germline V gene data show CDR1 as SSHAT and CDR2 as FNYEAQ (reference sequence). The CDR3 length is 13 residues. This CDR3 is CASSLDRGNEQFF. The CDR3 region has the DNA TGTGCTAGCAGCTTAGATAGGGGCAATGAGCAGTTCTTC.

This chain connects TRBV29-1 to TRBJ1-2; D perhaps matches TRBD1 (6 bases). The CDR3 consists of 13 residues. Trimming took 4 bases from V and 4 from J, leaving 13 bases between them. Looked up from germline, CDR1 is SQVTM and CDR2 is ANQGSEA. The CDR3 nucleotides are TGCAGCGTTGCTTCCACAGGGAGCTATGGCTACACCTTC. Amino acid sequence: CSVASTGSYGYTF.

This clonotype was counted many times. The rearrangement joins TRBV7-2 to TRBJ2-7; 9 nucleotides agree with TRBD1. Germline CDR1 SGHTA, CDR2 FQGNSA. The CDR3 sequence is 15 residues long. V was clipped by 5 bases and J by 2 bases; unmatched bases: 7. CDR3 sequence reads: CASSTQRQGAYEQYF. CDR3 in DNA: TGTGCCAGCAGCACCCAGAGACAGGGGGCCTACGAGCAGTACTTC.

This clonotype was recorded many times. The chain employs TRBV12-3 or TRBV12-4 and TRBJ2-5; no reliable D call. This CDR3 has 14 amino acids. Between the trimmed V and J ends, which lost 3 bases and 2 bases, there was a span of 10 bases. CDR3 loop: CASSFRHFQETQYF. Here the CDR3 DNA reads TGTGCCAGCAGTTTCCGGCACTTTCAAGAGACCCAGTACTTC.

In its sample, this clonotype was seen many times. The chain joins TRBV27 to TRBJ1-4; possible D gene TRBD1, 5 bases. The germline gives CDR1 MNHEY, CDR2 SMNVEV (reference sequence). The CDR3 has 14 residues. V was pared by 1 base and J by 5 bases, with 8 bases between. The DNA for the CDR3 is TGTGCCAGCAGTTTATGGGGCCCCAATGAAAAACTGTTTTTT. It specifies CASSLWGPNEKLFF.

The table lists this clonotype with many counts. The CDR3 loop reads CSAEPSGETQYF. CDR3 DNA sequence: TGCAGTGCAGAGCCTAGCGGAGAGACCCAGTACTTC. V gene TRBV20-1 combines with J gene TRBJ2-5, with TRBD2 identical over 7 bases. This CDR3 is built from 12 residues. Germline lookup yields CDR1 DFQATT and CDR2 SNEGSKA (reference sequence). V was clipped by 6 bases and J by 4 bases; unmatched bases: 5.

This clonotype has a count of ten or more. The chain has TRBV7-3 and TRBJ2-2; D is undetermined. The CDR3 runs to 15 residues. The germline gives CDR1 SGHTA, CDR2 FQGTGA. With 1 base removed from V and 1 base from J, the gap between germline ends came to 7 bases. The CDR3 sequence is CASSLRPLNTGELFF. DNA of the CDR3: TGTGCCAGCAGCTTAAGGCCATTGAACACCGGGGAGCTGTTTTTT.

Only a few counts were recorded for this clonotype. The chain employs TRBV12-3 or TRBV12-4 and TRBJ1-5; possible D gene TRBD1, 5 bases. The CDR3 runs 16 residues. V dropped 0 bases and J dropped 9 bases, with 18 bases sitting between them. The CDR3 DNA reads as TGTGCCAGCAGTTTAGCGCTAACGGGTGACAGTCCGCCCCAGCATTTT. Translating gives CASSLALTGDSPPQHF.